This T cell receptor (beta chain) derives from a study of T cell repertoires in cytomegalovirus infection. About the study: The study used recently identified HLA-C-restricted and well-studied HLA-B-restricted CMV epitopes. Matching HLA type, along with CMV infection, was indicated by public TCR beta signatures. Findings of the study overall: What dominated the ex vivo response were HLA-C-restricted CMV-specific TCR beta clonotypes. There were carriers of CMV plus the relevant HLA, and cumulative public TCR beta family frequency identified them.

TCRdb itself ran the reads through MiXCR, one entry per CDR3 protein. Of approximately 280,000 distinct CDR3 sequences in the sample, less than 25% were seen once. This clonotype was counted a single time. The target antigen is unknown. The V and J ends lost 3 bases and 0 bases, in that order; junction bases with no gene match: 7. Germline V lookup: CDR1 DFQATT, CDR2 SNEGSKA (reference sequence). The CDR3 totals 16 residues. The TCR comes from a human donor in good health (CMV status not recorded). Some clones in this sample may be carry-over from other donors' samples. The sample was cultured PBMCs, taken from culture after CMV antigen stimulation. This chain uses TRBV20-1 with TRBJ1-5; 8 bases fit TRBD1. The CDR3 spells CSARDRETYSNQPQHF. DNA of the CDR3: TGCAGTGCTAGGGACAGGGAAACCTATAGCAATCAGCCCCAGCATTTT.